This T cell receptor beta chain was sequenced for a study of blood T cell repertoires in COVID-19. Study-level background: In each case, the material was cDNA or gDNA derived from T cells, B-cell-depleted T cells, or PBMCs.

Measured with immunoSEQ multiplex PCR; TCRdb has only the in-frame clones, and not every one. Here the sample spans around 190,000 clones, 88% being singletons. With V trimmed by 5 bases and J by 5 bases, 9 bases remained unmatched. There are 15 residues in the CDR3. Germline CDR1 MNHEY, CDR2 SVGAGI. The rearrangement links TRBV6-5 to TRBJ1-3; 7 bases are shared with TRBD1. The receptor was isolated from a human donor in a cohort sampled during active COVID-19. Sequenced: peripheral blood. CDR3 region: CASSLQPGQRNTIYF. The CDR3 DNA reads TGTGCCAGCAGTCTTCAACCGGGACAGCGAAACACCATATATTTT.